This T cell receptor beta chain was sequenced in a study of blood T cell repertoires in COVID-19. Looking at the study overall: Specimens from acute and convalescent COVID-19 originated in the United States, Italy and Spain.

In the authors' methods: For nucleated cells, counts were estimated from reference gene primer amplification. TCRdb keeps only in-frame clones here, not all; method: immunoSEQ multiplex PCR. V and J calls and clone size are as listed in that table; D and trimming were resolved from the DNA. The sample carries over 130,000 clones, roughly 80% recorded once. The germline V gene encodes CDR1 MDHEN and CDR2 SYDVKM. V shed 2 bases and J shed 2 bases, with 7 bases lying between them. The CDR3 spans 13 residues. This sequence originates from a man aged 70-80 years with acute or convalescent COVID-19. Material for sequencing was peripheral blood. The chain uses TRBV28 and TRBJ2-7, with unresolved D. The CDR3 spells CASSLKRAYEQYF. The CDR3 nucleotides read TGTGCCAGCAGTTTAAAACGGGCCTACGAGCAGTACTTC. The full variable domain, its missing parts supplied by reference TRBV28 and TRBJ2-7, is DVKVTQSSRYLVKRTGEKVFLECVQDMDHENMFWYRQDPGLGLRLIYFSYDVKMKEKGDIPEGYSVSREKKERFSLILESASTNQTSMYLCASSLKRAYEQYFGPGTRLTVT.